These 20 T cell receptor beta chains came from one sample sequenced in a study of OX40 agonist ivuxolimab in advanced cancers. Repertoires were generated with immunoSEQ multiplex PCR, while TCRdb's copy carries only in-frame clones and drops some. The sample has 22,000 or so clones; roughly 80% are singletons. Sample: CD4+ or CD8+ T cells sorted from blood, taken in a trial of the OX40 agonist ivuxolimab. All receptors derive from an adult with an advanced solid tumor such as melanoma, head and neck, liver or kidney cancer.

The table lists this clone with a count of one. This chain connects TRBV7-2 to TRBJ2-3; D possibly corresponds to TRBD1 (7 bases). Trimming stripped 5 bases from V and 3 bases from J, with 18 bases between. The CDR3 consists of 16 residues. Germline CDR1 SGHTA, CDR2 FQGNSA. In DNA, the CDR3 is TGTGCCAGCAGCCCTCGACAGGGAGGAGCGACAGATACGCAGTATTTT. The encoded protein is CASSPRQGGATDTQYF.

V gene TRBV6-5 combines with J gene TRBJ1-2; D unclear. The CDR3 loop spans 12 amino acids. V lost 4 bases and J 8 bases, leaving 11 bases between the germline ends. Germline lookup yields CDR1 MNHEY and CDR2 SVGAGI. CDR3 residues: CASSFDRRGYTF. The CDR3, as DNA: TGTGCCAGCAGTTTTGACCGGCGGGGCTACACCTTC.

The chain recombines TRBV28 with TRBJ2-7; 11 bases align to TRBD2. The CDR3 totals 15 residues. CDR1 MDHEN and CDR2 SYDVKM come from the germline V gene. The V and J ends lost 2 bases and 3 bases, in that order; junction bases with no gene match: 3. Written as DNA, the CDR3 is TGTGCCAGCAGTTTAGGGACTAGCGGATTCTACGAGCAGTACTTC. Its protein is CASSLGTSGFYEQYF.

A few counts support this clone. The chain joins TRBV7-9 to TRBJ1-1; D uncertain. The CDR3 contains 12 residues. The germline V gene has CDR1 SEHNR and CDR2 FQNEAQ (reference sequence). Trimming removed 3 bases from V and 6 bases from J, with 8 bases in between. CDR3 amino acids: CASSLGSAEAFF. CDR3 DNA: TGTGCCAGCAGCTTGGGGTCGGCTGAAGCTTTCTTT.

The chain uses TRBV19 and TRBJ2-5, with TRBD2 as a possible D gene (5 bases). CDR1 is LNHDA and CDR2 is SQIVND in the germline V gene (reference sequence). There are 11 residues in the CDR3. In DNA form, the CDR3 reads TGTGCGACCGGATCGGGGGAGACCCAGTACTTC. Translated, it gives CATGSGETQYF.

The chain employs TRBV6-6 and TRBJ1-5; possibly TRBD1 for D (5 bases). This CDR3 has 15 amino acids. Trimming removed 1 base at V and 7 bases at J, with 14 bases between. The germline gives CDR1 MNHNY, CDR2 SVGAGI (reference sequence). CDR3 in amino acids: CASSYLDVRGQPQHF. The CDR3 DNA sequence: TGTGCCAGCAGTTACTTGGACGTTCGGGGGCAGCCCCAGCATTTT.

V usage is TRBV27 and J usage is TRBJ2-7; D might be TRBD1 (5 bases). In germline, CDR1 is MNHEY, CDR2 SMNVEV (reference sequence). Deletions cut 2 bases from V and 1 base from J, with 9 bases between. This CDR3 is built from 14 residues. The CDR3 nucleotides are TGTGCCAGCAGTTTACAGGGCCTTTCCTACGAGCAGTACTTC. Translation: CASSLQGLSYEQYF.

V gene TRBV2 combines with J gene TRBJ2-7; D unresolved. V dropped 10 bases and J dropped 0 bases, with 10 bases sitting between them. The V gene's germline CDR1 is SNHLY and CDR2 FYNNEI. The CDR3 spans 12 residues. CDR3 loop: CATMRTSYEQYF. CDR3 nucleotides: TGTGCCACCATGAGGACCTCCTACGAGCAGTACTTC.

CDR3 amino acids: CASSSLASGSEQYF. Here the CDR3 DNA reads TGTGCCAGCAGCAGCCTAGCGTCGGGGAGCGAGCAGTACTTC. The chain carries TRBV27 and TRBJ2-7, with a weak D call TRBD2 (6 bases). Trimming removed 6 bases at V and 6 bases at J, with 18 bases between. Germline CDR1 reads MNHEY; CDR2 reads SMNVEV (reference sequence). CDR3 length equals 14 residues.

This sequence joins TRBV4-3 and TRBJ2-7; weak D call: TRBD2 (6 bases). V was pared by 3 bases and J by 5 bases, with 14 bases between. Looked up from germline, CDR1 is LGHNA and CDR2 is YSLEER. The CDR3 spans 14 residues. DNA for the CDR3: TGCGCCAGCAGCCAGGGGGGTATTTGGGACGAGCAGTACTTC. This codes for CASSQGGIWDEQYF.

V is TRBV5-1 and J is TRBJ2-5; TRBD1 aligns across 8 bases. The J call may not be correct, given that the DNA end is closer to TRBJ2-7. This CDR3 contains 12 residues. Germline V gene sequence: CDR1 SGHRS, CDR2 YFSETQ. CDR3 in amino acids: CASRDRGYEQYF. The CDR3 DNA follows: TGCGCCAGCAGAGACAGGGGCTACGAGCAGTACTTC.

The table lists this clone with a count of one. J is TRBJ2-3 and V is TRBV19; D possibly corresponds to TRBD2 (6 bases). The germline V and J ends were trimmed by 3 bases and 1 base, with 8 bases remaining between them. Germline CDR1 and CDR2: LNHDA and SQIVND (reference sequence). The CDR3 covers 14 residues. CDR3 sequence: CASSMWEGTDTQYF. Written as DNA, the CDR3 is TGTGCCAGTAGTATGTGGGAGGGCACAGATACGCAGTATTTT.

This clone has only one observation. The CDR3, as DNA: TGTGCCTGGGTGGACAAAACAAGAGTCTACGAGCAGTACTTC. Amino acids: CAWVDKTRVYEQYF. The rearrangement uses TRBV30 and TRBJ2-7, with D perhaps TRBD1 (5 bases). The CDR3 spans 14 residues. In germline, CDR1 is GTSNPN, CDR2 SVGIG (reference sequence). V shed 5 bases and J shed 3 bases, with 17 bases lying between them.

This sequence joins TRBV27 and TRBJ1-1; D uncertain. Trimming pared 5 bases from V and 0 bases from J, leaving 10 bases between. CDR3 length: 14 residues. Germline CDR1 and CDR2: MNHEY and SMNVEV (reference sequence). Here the CDR3 reads CASSPQRMNTEAFF. In DNA form, the CDR3 reads TGTGCCAGCAGTCCACAGAGGATGAACACTGAAGCTTTCTTT.

This rearrangement joins TRBV7-6 to TRBJ1-6; no definite D call. Trimming stripped 4 bases from V and 9 bases from J, with 13 bases between. The CDR3 totals 14 residues. In germline, CDR1 is SGHVS, CDR2 FNYEAQ. The chain's CDR3 is CASSSSTFLSPLHF. As DNA, the CDR3 is TGTGCCAGCAGCTCCTCGACCTTCCTTTCACCCCTCCACTTT.

The CDR3 spells CASSLGPGGVETQYF. The CDR3 DNA reads as TGTGCCAGCAGCTTAGGCCCAGGGGGAGTAGAGACCCAGTACTTC. The chain employs TRBV7-6 and TRBJ2-5; 7 nucleotides align to TRBD1. There are 15 residues in the CDR3. Germline values: CDR1 SGHVS, CDR2 FNYEAQ. V lost 1 base and J lost 4; bases outside the gene matches: 6.

V usage is TRBV25-1 and J usage is TRBJ2-1; 12 nucleotides agree with TRBD2. Germline CDR1 MGHDK, CDR2 SYGVNS. CDR3 size: 16 residues. Trimming removed 4 bases from V and 6 bases from J; junction bases left unmatched: 7. CDR3 DNA: TGTGCCAGCAGTGCCGAGACTAGCGGGAGATTCAATGAGCAGTTCTTC. Translating it yields CASSAETSGRFNEQFF.

The V gene is TRBV13, the J gene TRBJ2-5, with D perhaps TRBD2 (6 bases). CDR3 length: 13 residues. Trimming left V 4 bases short and J 4 bases short, with 10 bases between. CDR1 is PRHDT, CDR2 FYEKMQ, per germline (reference sequence). The DNA for the CDR3 is TGTGCCAGCAGCTCGACGGAGGGAGAGACCCAGTACTTC. This encodes CASSSTEGETQYF.

The gene calls are TRBV7-6 and TRBJ2-7; a possible D gene is TRBD2 (5 bases). This CDR3 is built from 13 residues. Germline CDR1 SGHVS, CDR2 FNYEAQ. V was shortened by 5 bases and J by 5 bases, with 13 bases between the two germline ends. Here the CDR3 reads CASSLNWGDEQYF. CDR3 in DNA: TGTGCCAGCAGCCTGAACTGGGGAGACGAGCAGTACTTC.

V usage is TRBV27 and J usage is TRBJ2-7; D is possibly TRBD1 (7 bases). From germline, CDR1 is MNHEY and CDR2 SMNVEV (reference sequence). CDR3 length: 13 amino acids. Trimming pared 5 bases from V and 3 bases from J, leaving 11 bases between. Here the CDR3 reads CASSPGGGYEQYF. CDR3 nucleotides: TGTGCCAGCAGTCCAGGGGGAGGCTACGAGCAGTACTTC.